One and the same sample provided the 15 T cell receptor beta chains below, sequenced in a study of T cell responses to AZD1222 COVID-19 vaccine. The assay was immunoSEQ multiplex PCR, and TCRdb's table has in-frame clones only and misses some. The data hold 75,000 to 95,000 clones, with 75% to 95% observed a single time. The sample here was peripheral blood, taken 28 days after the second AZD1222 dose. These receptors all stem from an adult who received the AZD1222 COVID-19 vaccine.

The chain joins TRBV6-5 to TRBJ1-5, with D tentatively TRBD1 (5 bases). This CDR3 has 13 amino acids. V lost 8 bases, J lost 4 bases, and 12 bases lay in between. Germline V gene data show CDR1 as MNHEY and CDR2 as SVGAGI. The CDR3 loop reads CASGGTGNQPQHF. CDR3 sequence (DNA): TGTGCCAGCGGGGGGACGGGGAATCAGCCCCAGCATTTT.

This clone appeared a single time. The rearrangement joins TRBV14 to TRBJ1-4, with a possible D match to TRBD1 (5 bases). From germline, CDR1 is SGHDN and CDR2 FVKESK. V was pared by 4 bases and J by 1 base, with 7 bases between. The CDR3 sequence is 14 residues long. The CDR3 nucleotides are TGTGCCAGCAGCCGGGACCAAACTAATGAAAAACTGTTTTTT. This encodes CASSRDQTNEKLFF.

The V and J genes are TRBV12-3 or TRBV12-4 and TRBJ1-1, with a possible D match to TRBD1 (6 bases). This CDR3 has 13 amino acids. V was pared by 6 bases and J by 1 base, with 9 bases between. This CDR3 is CASRGTTNTEAFF. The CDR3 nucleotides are TGTGCCAGCAGGGGGACAACGAACACTGAAGCTTTCTTT.

CDR3 sequence: CASSPQGDRAQDRTQYF. The DNA of the CDR3 is TGTGCCAGCAGCCCCCAAGGCGACAGGGCCCAGGATAGGACCCAGTACTTC. This chain connects TRBV14 to TRBJ2-5; 7 bases agree with TRBD1. The CDR3 consists of 17 residues. V shed 4 bases, J shed 7 bases, and the junction held 18 bases outside the gene matches. Germline V gives CDR1 SGHDN, CDR2 FVKESK.

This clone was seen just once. Written as DNA, the CDR3 is TGTGCCAGCAGCCTACAGGGGGGGGAGGAAAAACTGTTTTTT. This sequence encodes CASSLQGGEEKLFF. V is TRBV5-4 and J is TRBJ1-4; TRBD1 matches at 8 bases. CDR1 and CDR2 (germline): SGHNT, YYREEE (reference sequence). With 4 bases clipped from V and 8 bases from J, the junction kept 7 bases outside the gene matches. The length of the CDR3 is 14 residues.

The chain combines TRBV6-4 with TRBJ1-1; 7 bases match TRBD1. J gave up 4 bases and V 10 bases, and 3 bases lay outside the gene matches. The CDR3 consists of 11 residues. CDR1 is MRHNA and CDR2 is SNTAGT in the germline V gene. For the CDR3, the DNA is TGTGCCACCCAGGGGGGCACTGAAGCTTTCTTT. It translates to CATQGGTEAFF.

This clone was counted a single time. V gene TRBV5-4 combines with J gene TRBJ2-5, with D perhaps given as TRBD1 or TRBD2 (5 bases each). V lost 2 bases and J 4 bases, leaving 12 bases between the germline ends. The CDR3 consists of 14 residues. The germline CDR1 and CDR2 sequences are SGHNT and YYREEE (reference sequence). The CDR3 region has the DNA TGTGCCAGCAGCTTACGAGGGGCGGCAGAGACCCAGTACTTC. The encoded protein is CASSLRGAAETQYF. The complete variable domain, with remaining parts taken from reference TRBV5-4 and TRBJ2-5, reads ETGVTQSPTHLIKTRGQQVTLRCSSQSGHNTVSWYQQALGQGPQFIFQYYREEENGRGNFPPRFSGLQFPNYSSELNVNALELDDSALYLCASSLRGAAETQYFGPGTRLLVL.

DNA for the CDR3: TGTGCCAGCAGTTACACCCCGGATAGCAATCAGCCCCAGCATTTT. It specifies CASSYTPDSNQPQHF. V gene TRBV6-2 or TRBV6-3 combines with J gene TRBJ1-5; no clear D gene. Deletions cut 2 bases from V and 0 bases from J, with 8 bases between. This CDR3 comprises 15 residues. From germline, CDR1 is MNHEY and CDR2 SVGEGT.

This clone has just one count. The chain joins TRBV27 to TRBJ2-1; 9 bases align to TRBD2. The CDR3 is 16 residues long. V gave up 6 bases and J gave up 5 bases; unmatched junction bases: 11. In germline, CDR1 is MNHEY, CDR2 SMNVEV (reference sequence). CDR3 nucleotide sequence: TGTGCCAGCAGCACGGGGGCGGGAGGGCCGGACAATGAGCAGTTCTTC. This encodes CASSTGAGGPDNEQFF.

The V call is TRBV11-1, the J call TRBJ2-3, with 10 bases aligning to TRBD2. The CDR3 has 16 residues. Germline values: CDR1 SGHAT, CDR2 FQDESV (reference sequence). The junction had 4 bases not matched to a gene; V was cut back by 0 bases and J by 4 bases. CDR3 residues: CASSLAASGSADTQYF. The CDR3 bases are TGTGCCAGCAGCTTAGCGGCTAGCGGGAGTGCAGATACGCAGTATTTT.

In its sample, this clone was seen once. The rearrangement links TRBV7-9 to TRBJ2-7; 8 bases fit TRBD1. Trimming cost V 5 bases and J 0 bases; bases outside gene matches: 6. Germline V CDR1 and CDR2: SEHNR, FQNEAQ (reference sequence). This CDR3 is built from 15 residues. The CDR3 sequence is CASSQRTGSSYEQYF. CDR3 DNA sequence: TGTGCCAGCAGCCAACGGACAGGGAGCTCCTACGAGCAGTACTTC.

CDR3 bases: TGTGCCAGCAGCTTAGGTCACAGAGGATATGGCTACACCTTC. The encoded protein is CASSLGHRGYGYTF. V is TRBV7-9 and J is TRBJ1-2, with D hard to call. The CDR3 contains 14 residues. Per the germline V gene, CDR1 is SEHNR and CDR2 is FQNEAQ (reference sequence). V lost 1 base, J lost 5 bases, and 11 bases lay in between.

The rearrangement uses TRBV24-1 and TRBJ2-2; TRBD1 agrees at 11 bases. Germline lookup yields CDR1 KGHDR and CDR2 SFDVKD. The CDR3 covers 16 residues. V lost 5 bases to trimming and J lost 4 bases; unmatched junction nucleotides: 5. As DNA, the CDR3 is TGTGCCACCAGTGGTTGGGGGACAGGGGGCACCGGGGAGCTGTTTTTT. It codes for CATSGWGTGGTGELFF.

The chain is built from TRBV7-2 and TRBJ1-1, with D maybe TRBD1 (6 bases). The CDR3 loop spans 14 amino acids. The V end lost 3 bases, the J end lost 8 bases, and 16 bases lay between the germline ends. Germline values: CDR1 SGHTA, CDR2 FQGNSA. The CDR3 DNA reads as TGTGCCAGCAGCTTCTATGAGCGGACAGACGAAGCTTTCTTT. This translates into CASSFYERTDEAFF. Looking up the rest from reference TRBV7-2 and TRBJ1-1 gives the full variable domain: GAGVSQSPSNKVTEKGKDVELRCDPISGHTALYWYRQSLGQGLEFLIYFQGNSAPDKSGLPSDRFSAERTGGSVSTLTIQRTQQEDSAVYLCASSFYERTDEAFFGQGTRLTVV.

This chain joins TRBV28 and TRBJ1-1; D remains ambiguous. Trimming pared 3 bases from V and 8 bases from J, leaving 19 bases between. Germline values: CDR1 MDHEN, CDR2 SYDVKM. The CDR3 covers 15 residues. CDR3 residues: CASSFMRTALREAFF. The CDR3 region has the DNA TGTGCCAGCAGTTTTATGCGGACCGCTTTGAGGGAAGCTTTCTTT.